Each of the 17 T cell receptor beta chains below was sequenced from the same sample in a study of blood T cells in healthy people across ages (dated by TCRdb to about 2015). The library relied on 5' RACE. This sample was sequenced with an Illumina HiSeq 2500. A second PCR of roughly 7 to 12 cycles was performed with a sample-barcoded 5' primer and a J-beta primer mix. Using fastp trimming at Q25 and MiXCR clonotype assembly, TCRdb reanalyzed the public sequencing data and kept in-frame beta chains. Entries are consolidated by CDR3 protein sequence, retaining the most common genes and DNA. Within this sample are around 650,000 distinct CDR3 sequences, with 35% to 50% of them counted one time only. The ten largest clones add up to about 30% of the sample. Sequencing input: blood. The receptors were gathered from a man older than 75 in good health.

This clonotype was picked up a small number of times. The V call is TRBV27, the J call TRBJ2-4; 10 bases align to TRBD2. CDR3 length equals 15 residues. After removal of 3 bases from V and 4 bases from J, the junction contained 3 bases not matched to a gene. The germline gives CDR1 MNHEY, CDR2 SMNVEV (reference sequence). In nucleotides, the CDR3 is TGTGCCAGCAGTTTCGAGCGGGAGGGGAAAAACATTCAGTACTTC. Amino acid sequence: CASSFEREGKNIQYF.

Of note for this clonotype: At one end the junction does not follow the germline gene, possibly because of a read error. The V gene is TRBV7-6, the J gene TRBJ1-5, with a possible D match to TRBD1 (5 bases). This CDR3 has 14 residues. The germline V gene encodes CDR1 SGHVS and CDR2 FNYEAQ. This CDR3 reads CASSVAGGAQPQHF. The CDR3 bases are TGTGCCAGCAGCGTAGCGGGGGGAGCTCAGCCCCAGCATTTT.

This clonotype has a handful of counts. V gene TRBV2 combines with J gene TRBJ2-3; the D call may be TRBD1 or TRBD2 (5 bases each). There are 15 residues in the CDR3. Germline V gives CDR1 SNHLY, CDR2 FYNNEI. V dropped 4 bases and J dropped 6 bases, with 17 bases sitting between them. The CDR3 loop is CASSVEGYTSDTQYF. DNA for the CDR3: TGTGCCAGCAGTGTCGAGGGGTACACCTCGGATACGCAGTATTTT.

This clonotype occurred a few times. The chain is built from TRBV5-1 and TRBJ2-1; 8 nucleotides align to TRBD2. V lost 4 bases to trimming and J lost 8 bases; unmatched junction nucleotides: 5. CDR3 length: 13 amino acids. The germline gives CDR1 SGHRS, CDR2 YFSETQ. The CDR3 DNA sequence: TGCGCCAGCAGCCTCGGGGGGGCCTATGAGCAGTTCTTC. Protein product: CASSLGGAYEQFF.

The chain uses TRBV29-1 and TRBJ2-7; D is unclear. The germline V gene has CDR1 SQVTM and CDR2 ANQGSEA. Trimming took 2 bases from V and 2 from J, leaving 7 bases between them. This CDR3 spans 12 amino acids. CDR3 bases: TGCAGCGTTGAAATTTTTACCTACGAGCAGTACTTC. As protein: CSVEIFTYEQYF.

The chain carries TRBV7-2 and TRBJ1-2, with a possible D match to TRBD1 (5 bases). Trimming took 10 bases from V and 3 from J, leaving 18 bases between them. The V gene's germline CDR1 is SGHTA and CDR2 FQGNSA. The CDR3 is made up of 14 amino acids. The chain's CDR3 is CATKHGGGDYGYTF. The CDR3, as DNA: TGTGCCACCAAACACGGGGGGGGAGACTATGGCTACACCTTC.

The CDR3 coding sequence is TGCAGTGCTCGAGGGACAGGGTGGATGAACACTGAAGCTTTCTTT. The encoded protein is CSARGTGWMNTEAFF. The chain combines TRBV20-1 with TRBJ1-1; 9 bases match TRBD1. Germline assignment: CDR1 DFQATT and CDR2 SNEGSKA (reference sequence). The trim removed 5 bases at V and 0 bases at J, leaving 7 bases unmatched. The CDR3 extends over 15 amino acids.

The chain combines TRBV2 with TRBJ2-3; tentative D call: TRBD1 (5 bases). CDR3 length equals 15 residues. Germline V gene lookup returns CDR1 SNHLY and CDR2 FYNNEI. The V end was cut by 5 bases, the J end by 3 bases, with 15 bases between. The CDR3 protein is CASSFTGGSTDTQYF. The CDR3 DNA reads TGTGCCAGCAGTTTTACAGGCGGCTCGACAGATACGCAGTATTTT.

The gene calls are TRBV18 and TRBJ2-1, with D uncertain. Near its end, the DNA agrees better with TRBJ2-7, so the J call may be wrong. Germline CDR1 reads KGHSH; CDR2 reads LQKENI. The CDR3 totals 14 residues. CDR3 sequence: CASSPPVLYNEQYF. In DNA form, the CDR3 reads TGTGCCAGCTCACCACCGGTTCTTTACAATGAGCAGTACTTC.

This clonotype has a handful of counts. This sequence joins TRBV20-1 and TRBJ2-7; D remains ambiguous. Germline V gene lookup returns CDR1 DFQATT and CDR2 SNEGSKA (reference sequence). The CDR3 contains 16 residues. With 0 bases removed from V and 1 base from J, the gap between germline ends came to 16 bases. This chain's CDR3 is CSARDWEGKQSYEQYF. The CDR3 DNA is TGCAGTGCTAGAGATTGGGAAGGAAAACAGTCCTACGAGCAGTACTTC.

This clonotype was counted only a few times. This may come from a read error, since a much larger clone is one base off. V and J are TRBV4-3 and TRBJ2-6; TRBD1 agrees at 10 bases. The germline CDR1 and CDR2 sequences are LGHNA and YSLEER. This CDR3 has 19 amino acids. Unmatched junction bases numbered 10, after V lost 1 base and J lost 4 bases. The CDR3 region is CASSQAGGQGVQGANVLTF. The CDR3 coding sequence is TGCGCCAGCAGCCAAGCTGGTGGACAGGGGGTGCAAGGGGCCAACGTCCTGACTTTC.

This clonotype was observed a few times. This chain connects TRBV20-1 to TRBJ2-5, with D unresolved. CDR3 length: 16 residues. Trimming took off 2 bases at V and 5 bases at J, with 21 bases between the two ends. Germline V gene sequence: CDR1 DFQATT, CDR2 SNEGSKA (reference sequence). This chain's CDR3 is CSARILLRRSSETQYF. In DNA form, the CDR3 reads TGCAGTGCTAGAATCCTCCTCCGGCGGTCTTCCGAGACCCAGTACTTC.

This clonotype was counted a few times. J is TRBJ2-7 and V is TRBV7-2; the match to TRBD1 covers 8 bases. This CDR3 has 14 residues. Looked up from germline, CDR1 is SGHTA and CDR2 is FQGNSA. The V gene end was trimmed by 7 bases and the J gene end by 4 bases; junction bases not matched to a gene: 9. The CDR3: CASKHRGADYEQYF. CDR3 DNA: TGTGCCAGCAAGCACAGGGGGGCAGATTACGAGCAGTACTTC. The complete variable domain, with remaining parts taken from reference TRBV7-2 and TRBJ2-7, reads GAGVSQSPSNKVTEKGKDVELRCDPISGHTALYWYRQSLGQGLEFLIYFQGNSAPDKSGLPSDRFSAERTGGSVSTLTIQRTQQEDSAVYLCASKHRGADYEQYFGPGTRLTVT.

CDR3 sequence (DNA): TGTGCCCGAAGGGACAACTCCTACGAGCAGTACTTC. Translation gives CARRDNSYEQYF. J is TRBJ2-7 and V is TRBV30, with D perhaps TRBD1 (6 bases). V dropped 8 bases and J dropped 0 bases, with 11 bases sitting between them. Germline CDR1 and CDR2: GTSNPN and SVGIG (reference sequence). CDR3 length: 12 residues.

The rearrangement joins TRBV2 to TRBJ1-4, with TRBD1 matching 9 bases. J gave up 4 bases and V 6 bases, and 6 bases lay outside the gene matches. Germline-derived CDR1 and CDR2 are SNHLY and FYNNEI. This CDR3 has 15 residues. CDR3 coding DNA: TGTGCCAGCAGACCGACAGGGGGTGTTAATGAAAAACTGTTTTTT. Protein: CASRPTGGVNEKLFF.

V and J are TRBV10-3 and TRBJ1-2, with D tentatively TRBD1 (5 bases). This CDR3 has 13 residues. Trimming removed 1 base from V and 8 bases from J, with 11 bases in between. The germline V gene encodes CDR1 ENHRY and CDR2 SYGVKD. CDR3 in DNA: TGTGCCATCAGTGAGTTGGGACCGGACGGCTACACCTTC. It encodes CAISELGPDGYTF.

The chain couples TRBV6-5 to TRBJ2-5; 8 bases line up with TRBD2. Looked up from germline, CDR1 is MNHEY and CDR2 is SVGAGI. V lost 7 bases, J lost 6 bases, and 10 bases stayed unmatched. The CDR3 spans 14 residues. CDR3 nucleotide sequence: TGTGCCAGCACCGAAACGGGGGGGACGAAGACCCAGTACTTC. Protein sequence: CASTETGGTKTQYF.